The 10 T cell receptor beta chains given below trace back to one sample, sequenced in a study of early T cells in non-severe SARS-CoV-2 infection. TCRdb independently ran MiXCR on the 5' RACE reads; one entry per CDR3 protein. The sample has 95,000 to 120,000 distinct CDR3 sequences, 9.5% to 13% seen once. The sequencing sample was made of whole blood. All receptors derive from an adult who was a healthcare worker with PCR-confirmed SARS-CoV-2 infection or an uninfected control (not recorded which).

This clonotype turned up a few times. The J gene is TRBJ2-5, the V gene TRBV18, with D possibly TRBD2 on 5 matching bases. This CDR3 has 15 amino acids. The germline V gene has CDR1 KGHSH and CDR2 LQKENI. The germline V and J ends were trimmed by 1 base and 2 bases, with 11 bases remaining between them. For the CDR3, the DNA is TGTGCCAGCTCACCACTTAGCGCTAAACAAGAGACCCAGTACTTC. This gives the protein CASSPLSAKQETQYF.

In its sample, this clonotype was seen many times. The genes are TRBV12-3 or TRBV12-4 and TRBJ2-3, with D unresolved. V dropped 5 bases and J dropped 8 bases, with 11 bases sitting between them. CDR3 size: 12 residues. The CDR3 sequence: CASSPPVGTQYF. The CDR3 region has the DNA TGTGCCAGCAGTCCACCCGTGGGTACGCAGTATTTT.

This clonotype was detected a few times. This rearrangement joins TRBV7-2 to TRBJ1-2; D unresolved. The CDR3 contains 14 residues. Germline CDR1 SGHTA, CDR2 FQGNSA. The ends were cut back, 6 bases at V and 11 bases at J, with 22 bases in the middle. The DNA for the CDR3 is TGTGCCAGCAGTCTTCCGGGGATAAATTCGAGGTACACCTTC. Its translation is CASSLPGINSRYTF. Using reference TRBV7-2 and TRBJ1-2 for the parts outside the CDR3, the full variable domain is GAGVSQSPSNKVTEKGKDVELRCDPISGHTALYWYRQSLGQGLEFLIYFQGNSAPDKSGLPSDRFSAERTGGSVSTLTIQRTQQEDSAVYLCASSLPGINSRYTFGSGTRLTVV.

The sample holds many counts of this clonotype. This rearrangement joins TRBV20-1 to TRBJ1-2; D is possibly TRBD1 (6 bases). Germline CDR1 DFQATT, CDR2 SNEGSKA (reference sequence). The CDR3 has 12 amino acids. Trimming pared 3 bases from V and 7 bases from J, leaving 12 bases between. In DNA form, the CDR3 reads TGCAGTGCTAGGGAACAGGGTGGTGGCTACACCTTC. Translation gives CSAREQGGGYTF.

This clonotype was detected ten times or more. This rearrangement joins TRBV12-5 to TRBJ2-1; 10 bases fit TRBD1. The CDR3 has 16 amino acids. Germline lookup yields CDR1 LGHNT and CDR2 FRNRAP. V was clipped by 6 bases and J by 4 bases; unmatched bases: 9. CDR3 amino acids: CASGRGGTGVYNEQFF. CDR3 DNA: TGTGCTAGTGGCCGGGGAGGGACAGGGGTTTACAATGAGCAGTTCTTC.

Written as DNA, the CDR3 is TGCGCCAGCAGTCAATCTAGGAGGGATTTTTTGAATAGCAATCAGCCCCAGCATTTT. Translating gives CASSQSRRDFLNSNQPQHF. The genes are TRBV23-1 and TRBJ1-5; D call uncertain. TRBV23-1 is flagged as an ORF with uncertain function. V shed 0 bases and J shed 0 bases, with 18 bases lying between them. This CDR3 has 19 residues.

This rearrangement joins TRBV5-1 to TRBJ1-5; D is ambiguous. The CDR3 sequence is 12 residues long. V dropped 0 bases and J dropped 5 bases, with 3 bases sitting between them. CDR1 and CDR2 (germline): SGHRS, YFSETQ. CDR3 DNA: TGCGCCAGCAGCTTGGGAGATCAGCCCCAGCATTTT. It translates to CASSLGDQPQHF.

This clonotype appeared many times. The chain carries TRBV18 and TRBJ2-1, with D possibly matching TRBD1 (5 bases). Germline V gives CDR1 KGHSH, CDR2 LQKENI. Trimming removed 6 bases from V and 8 bases from J, with 14 bases in between. The CDR3 spans 13 residues. CDR3 amino acids: CASSLSEGDEQFF. DNA of the CDR3: TGTGCCAGCTCCCTCTCAGAAGGGGATGAGCAGTTCTTC.

The rearrangement joins TRBV29-1 to TRBJ2-1; D uncertain. The V gene lost 5 bases and the J gene lost 7 bases, with 9 bases spanning the gap. CDR3 length equals 11 residues. Germline loops: CDR1 SQVTM, CDR2 ANQGSEA. The CDR3 sequence: CSVTTLNEQFF. CDR3 DNA sequence: TGCAGCGTTACTACGCTAAATGAGCAGTTCTTC.

This clonotype was seen at least ten times. The J gene is TRBJ2-3, the V gene TRBV5-4; D is possibly TRBD1 (7 bases). CDR1 is SGHNT and CDR2 is YYREEE in the germline V gene (reference sequence). V lost 10 bases and J lost 5, with 14 bases in between. The CDR3 extends over 12 amino acids. CDR3 in DNA: TGTGCCGACCAGGGGGGTGGAGATACGCAGTATTTT. Protein sequence: CADQGGGDTQYF.